The 24 T cell receptor beta chains listed next were all sequenced from one sample in a study of immune evolution from preneoplasia to lung adenocarcinoma. Measured with immunoSEQ multiplex PCR; TCRdb has only the in-frame clones, and not every one. Of some 6,000 clones in the sample, 75% to 90% were seen once. Input material: FFPE adjacent normal lung tissue. The receptor source for this set is a person aged 65 to 85 with lung adenocarcinoma.

The chain links TRBV19 to TRBJ1-4, with TRBD1 as a possible D gene (5 bases). Germline V lookup: CDR1 LNHDA, CDR2 SQIVND (reference sequence). Trimming cost V 8 bases and J 4 bases, with 8 bases left between them. CDR3 length: 12 amino acids. The CDR3 DNA reads as TGTGCCAGTGCGACAGTTAATGAAAAACTGTTTTTT. Protein product: CASATVNEKLFF.

The chain recombines TRBV28 with TRBJ2-7; 12 nucleotides align to TRBD2. Per germline, CDR1 MDHEN and CDR2 SYDVKM. CDR3 length: 16 amino acids. The V and J ends lost 8 bases and 2 bases, in that order; junction bases with no gene match: 10. This CDR3 is CASRPYLAGGTYEQYF. The CDR3 region has the DNA TGTGCCAGCCGGCCGTATCTAGCGGGAGGGACCTACGAGCAGTACTTC.

This clone has only one observation. The genes are TRBV5-1 and TRBJ2-1; unclear D gene. Germline V gene lookup returns CDR1 SGHRS and CDR2 YFSETQ. The CDR3 totals 15 residues. V was pared by 4 bases and J by 4 bases, with 15 bases between. This chain's CDR3 is CASSPRLDLYNEQFF. The CDR3 nucleotides read TGCGCCAGCAGCCCAAGATTGGATCTATACAATGAGCAGTTCTTC.

V gene TRBV5-4 combines with J gene TRBJ1-5; 9 positions agree with TRBD1. V dropped 3 bases and J dropped 7; count of bases not matched to a gene: 5. Germline V CDR1 and CDR2: SGHNT, YYREEE (reference sequence). The CDR3 length is 14 residues. The CDR3 region has the DNA TGTGCCAGCAGCTCACAGGGGGCCCGGCAGCCCCAGCATTTT. Protein product: CASSSQGARQPQHF.

This clone was counted a single time. This chain connects TRBV4-2 to TRBJ2-1; TRBD2 aligns across 10 bases. Germline lookup yields CDR1 LGHNA and CDR2 YNFKEQ. The V gene end was trimmed by 4 bases and the J gene end by 7 bases; junction bases not matched to a gene: 4. This CDR3 has 14 amino acids. The DNA for the CDR3 is TGTGCCAGCAGCCGCGGACTAGCGGAAAATGAGCAGTTCTTC. Residues: CASSRGLAENEQFF.

The chain employs TRBV5-6 and TRBJ2-5, with unresolved D. CDR3 length: 14 residues. CDR1 and CDR2 (germline): SGHDT, YYEEEE. V lost 0 bases and J lost 2, with 8 bases in between. The CDR3 DNA follows: TGTGCCAGCAGCTTGGTTCGTAGGCAAGAGACCCAGTACTTC. Translation: CASSLVRRQETQYF.

V gene TRBV5-4 combines with J gene TRBJ2-3; tentative D call: TRBD2 (6 bases). From germline, CDR1 is SGHNT and CDR2 YYREEE (reference sequence). Deletions cut 2 bases from V and 2 bases from J, with 15 bases between. The CDR3 covers 16 residues. The CDR3 DNA is TGTGCCAGCAGCTTAGGGCGGGGAGAAAACACAGATACGCAGTATTTT. It codes for CASSLGRGENTDTQYF.

The chain carries TRBV19 and TRBJ2-7; no clear D gene. Per the germline V gene, CDR1 is LNHDA and CDR2 is SQIVND (reference sequence). V was pared by 4 bases and J by 0 bases, with 7 bases between. The CDR3 contains 13 residues. The DNA for the CDR3 is TGTGCCAGTAGTAGGGCGGCCTCCTACGAGCAGTACTTC. Translating gives CASSRAASYEQYF. The complete variable domain, with remaining parts taken from reference TRBV19 and TRBJ2-7, reads DGGITQSPKYLFRKEGQNVTLSCEQNLNHDAMYWYRQDPGQGLRLIYYSQIVNDFQKGDIAEGYSVSREKKESFPLTVTSAQKNPTAFYLCASSRAASYEQYFGPGTRLTVT.

This clone is a singleton in its sample. This chain connects TRBV6-4 to TRBJ2-1, with a weak D call TRBD2 (6 bases). Deletions cut 7 bases from V and 5 bases from J, with 18 bases between. The germline V gene encodes CDR1 MRHNA and CDR2 SNTAGT. The CDR3 has 15 amino acids. As DNA, the CDR3 is TGTGCCAGCACCCCCTCGTCGGGGGACCACAATGAGCAGTTCTTC. Translating gives CASTPSSGDHNEQFF.

The chain combines TRBV5-6 with TRBJ1-5; 9 bases match TRBD1. Germline values: CDR1 SGHDT, CDR2 YYEEEE. The CDR3 loop spans 15 amino acids. After removal of 3 bases from V and 5 bases from J, the junction contained 6 bases not matched to a gene. CDR3 protein: CASSWGQGSYQPQHF. CDR3 in DNA: TGTGCCAGCAGCTGGGGACAGGGCTCCTATCAGCCCCAGCATTTT.

The gene calls are TRBV5-1 and TRBJ2-1; TRBD1 is a possible D gene (6 bases). V was shortened by 6 bases and J by 6 bases, with 10 bases between the two germline ends. The CDR3 consists of 12 residues. The germline CDR1 and CDR2 sequences are SGHRS and YFSETQ. CDR3 in DNA: TGCGCCAGCAATGGGGGCGGCAATGAGCAGTTCTTC. Its translation is CASNGGGNEQFF.

As DNA, the CDR3 is TGTGCCACCAGCCCTGGAGGTGGGGGGAAGGAGACCCAGTACTTC. Its translation is CATSPGGGGKETQYF. The chain recombines TRBV15 with TRBJ2-5; D might be TRBD2 (6 bases). V lost 5 bases to trimming and J lost 5 bases, with 18 bases between them. This CDR3 has 15 residues. CDR1 and CDR2 (germline): LNHNV, YYDKDF (reference sequence).

The V and J genes are TRBV10-3 and TRBJ1-1; no clear D. The CDR3 covers 14 residues. The germline V gene encodes CDR1 ENHRY and CDR2 SYGVKD. The V end was cut by 2 bases, the J end by 1 base, with 8 bases between. CDR3 residues: CAISERIGNTEAFF. In nucleotides, the CDR3 is TGTGCCATCAGTGAGCGAATCGGGAACACTGAAGCTTTCTTT.

V gene TRBV27 combines with J gene TRBJ2-5; D is uncertain. This CDR3 has 13 residues. Germline V CDR1 and CDR2: MNHEY, SMNVEV (reference sequence). Trimming took off 6 bases at V and 0 bases at J, with 8 bases between the two ends. CDR3 protein: CASSRSYQETQYF. DNA of the CDR3: TGTGCCAGCAGCCGGAGTTACCAAGAGACCCAGTACTTC.

The chain is built from TRBV15 and TRBJ2-5; unclear D gene. Trimming took 4 bases from V and 5 from J, leaving 23 bases between them. CDR1 and CDR2 (germline): LNHNV, YYDKDF (reference sequence). The CDR3 is 17 residues long. The CDR3 coding sequence is TGTGCCACCAGCATCTATTCTGAAGACGGAGTACGGGAGACCCAGTACTTC. It yields the protein CATSIYSEDGVRETQYF.

The chain has TRBV2 and TRBJ2-1; the match to TRBD2 covers 11 bases. CDR3 length equals 14 residues. After removal of 5 bases from V and 6 bases from J, the junction contained 3 bases not matched to a gene. Germline V lookup: CDR1 SNHLY, CDR2 FYNNEI. DNA for the CDR3: TGTGCCAGCAGTTCGCTAGCGGGGGGCAATGAGCAGTTCTTC. It specifies CASSSLAGGNEQFF.

This clone was seen more than once but under ten times. The rearrangement links TRBV7-3 to TRBJ2-7; no firm D call. This CDR3 region has 15 residues. Trimming took 2 bases from V and 2 from J, leaving 13 bases between them. Per the germline V gene, CDR1 is SGHTA and CDR2 is FQGTGA. The CDR3 DNA reads TGTGCCAGCAGCTTATCTGGATCGGGCGCCTACGAGCAGTACTTC. Encoded protein: CASSLSGSGAYEQYF.

This chain connects TRBV7-2 to TRBJ2-1; D might be TRBD2 (6 bases). CDR3 length equals 14 residues. V was clipped by 5 bases and J by 8 bases, with 16 bases between them. Germline CDR1 is SGHTA and CDR2 is FQGNSA. The CDR3 region is CASSRGPRGYEQFF. Written as DNA, the CDR3 is TGTGCCAGCAGCCGTGGGCCCCGGGGGTATGAGCAGTTCTTC.

The chain carries TRBV10-3 and TRBJ1-1, with 8 bases aligning to TRBD1. There are 12 residues in the CDR3. J was trimmed by 6 bases and V by 6 bases; bases with no gene match: 3. Germline CDR1 is ENHRY and CDR2 is SYGVKD. The CDR3 protein is CAIRQGGSEAFF. The DNA for the CDR3 is TGTGCCATCAGACAGGGGGGTTCTGAAGCTTTCTTT.

Only one count was recorded for this clone. This chain uses TRBV9 with TRBJ2-5, with 11 bases aligning to TRBD2. With V trimmed by 4 bases and J by 4 bases, 9 bases remained unmatched. The CDR3 is 16 residues long. Germline CDR1 SGDLS, CDR2 YYNGEE. CDR3 amino acids: CASSRGVAGGVETQYF. The CDR3 nucleotides are TGTGCCAGCAGCCGGGGGGTAGCGGGAGGGGTAGAGACCCAGTACTTC.

Only a few counts were recorded for this clone. This chain joins TRBV7-9 and TRBJ1-2; D may be TRBD1 (5 bases). Trimming removed 5 bases from V and 6 bases from J, with 19 bases in between. The CDR3 totals 15 residues. CDR1 is SEHNR and CDR2 is FQNEAQ in the germline V gene (reference sequence). The CDR3 nucleotides read TGTGCCAGCAGCCCCCGGGGCATCCGTGCTGATGGCTACACCTTC. Translating it yields CASSPRGIRADGYTF.

This chain joins TRBV11-2 and TRBJ2-7; 7 positions match TRBD1. J lost 6 bases, V lost 4 bases, and 6 bases had no gene match. Germline V gene data show CDR1 as SGHAT and CDR2 as FQNNGV. This CDR3 contains 13 residues. CDR3 coding DNA: TGTGCCAGCAGCTATCGGACAGGAGGCGAGCAGTACTTC. Its protein is CASSYRTGGEQYF. Variable domain in full (rest from reference TRBV11-2 and TRBJ2-7): EAGVAQSPRYKIIEKRQSVAFWCNPISGHATLYWYQQILGQGPKLLIQFQNNGVVDDSQLPKDRFSAERLKGVDSTLKIQPAKLEDSAVYLCASSYRTGGEQYFGPGTRLTVT.

This clone occurred a few times. The chain uses TRBV10-3 and TRBJ2-3; 9 bases match TRBD2. This CDR3 comprises 15 residues. V lost 2 bases and J lost 4; bases outside the gene matches: 4. The germline V gene has CDR1 ENHRY and CDR2 SYGVKD. The CDR3: CAISERGLASDTQYF. The CDR3 region has the DNA TGTGCCATCAGTGAGCGGGGACTAGCTTCAGATACGCAGTATTTT.

The chain links TRBV9 to TRBJ1-2; unclear D gene. CDR3 length: 15 amino acids. CDR1 SGDLS and CDR2 YYNGEE come from the germline V gene. Trimming shortened V by 4 bases and J by 5 bases, and 18 bases separated the two germline ends. CDR3 region: CASSPSLDGGYGYTF. The DNA for the CDR3 is TGTGCCAGCAGCCCCTCCTTGGACGGAGGGTATGGCTACACCTTC.